This T cell receptor (beta chain) originates from a study of shared clonotypes between healthy human individuals. The CDR3 runs 16 residues. With 2 bases removed from V and 4 bases from J, the gap between germline ends came to 17 bases. Per germline, CDR1 SEHNR and CDR2 FQNEAQ (reference sequence). Those who donated, Caucasian adults without exception, all lived in Nashville, Tennessee. A CD45RA-negative memory subset and a CD45RA+ naive subset were separated from the CD4+ cells. The study, taken as a whole, reports: Naive subsets generally had larger estimated richness than memory subsets.

Method: immunoSEQ multiplex PCR; TCRdb's copy keeps in-frame clones and lacks some. In the table there are some 2,000,000 clones, under 97% of which are singletons. There are a few counts of this clone. Its antigen is as yet unknown. The V call is TRBV7-9, the J call TRBJ1-2, with a tentative D call TRBD1 (6 bases). The sequencing sample was made of naive CD4+ T cells sorted from blood. Stated subset: CD45RA+ positively selected. The sequence was collected from a man aged 18 to 29 in good health. In DNA, the CDR3 is TGTGCCAGCAGCTTAAGTACCCCGGGAGGGGGCTATGGCTACACCTTC. Its protein product is CASSLSTPGGGYGYTF.